Each of the 15 T cell receptor beta chains below was sequenced from the same sample in a study of blood T cell repertoires in COVID-19. This table comes from immunoSEQ multiplex PCR, and its TCRdb copy is limited to in-frame clones, with some not included. Of roughly 150,000 clones in the sample, 79% were seen once. Sequenced material: peripheral blood. The receptors originated from a man over 45 with active or convalescent COVID-19.

The chain combines TRBV5-1 with TRBJ1-5; D ambiguous. CDR1 and CDR2 (germline): SGHRS, YFSETQ. The V end lost 2 bases, the J end lost 5 bases, and 8 bases lay between the germline ends. This CDR3 is built from 13 residues. The CDR3 is CASSFRGDQPQHF. Written as DNA, the CDR3 is TGCGCCAGCAGCTTCCGGGGTGATCAGCCCCAGCATTTT.

V usage is TRBV15 and J usage is TRBJ2-7, with a possible D match to TRBD1 (5 bases). The CDR3 extends over 13 amino acids. Germline values: CDR1 LNHNV, CDR2 YYDKDF (reference sequence). With 3 bases removed from V and 3 bases from J, the gap between germline ends came to 9 bases. The CDR3 loop reads CATSRDTSYEQYF. The CDR3 DNA reads as TGTGCCACCAGCAGGGACACCAGCTACGAGCAGTACTTC.

The chain joins TRBV23-1 to TRBJ1-2, with D uncertain. TRBV23-1 is an ORF for which the function is uncertain. V dropped 0 bases and J dropped 1 base, with 12 bases sitting between them. CDR3 size: 16 residues. The CDR3 DNA sequence: TGCGCCAGCAGTCAATCGTTCCGGGAGGTTAACTATGGCTACACCTTC. This gives the protein CASSQSFREVNYGYTF.

This chain links TRBV28 with TRBJ2-7; 13 nucleotides line up with TRBD2. The ends lost 5 bases at V and 5 bases at J; junction bases unmatched: 6. The CDR3 consists of 15 residues. Germline CDR1 and CDR2: MDHEN and SYDVKM. The CDR3 is CASSVGLAGTDEQYF. CDR3 bases: TGTGCCAGCAGTGTGGGACTAGCGGGGACTGACGAGCAGTACTTC.

This clone has ten or more counts. This rearrangement joins TRBV14 to TRBJ1-6; 7 bases are shared with TRBD1. The CDR3 totals 15 residues. The J segment lost 8 bases and the V segment lost 4 bases, leaving 8 bases of the junction unmatched. Germline loops: CDR1 SGHDN, CDR2 FVKESK. CDR3 DNA sequence: TGTGCCAGCAGCCGACTAGACAGGGAGGATTCACCCCTCCACTTT. Its translation is CASSRLDREDSPLHF.

The rearrangement joins TRBV6-5 to TRBJ2-3; 8 bases line up with TRBD2. The CDR3 loop spans 15 amino acids. Looked up from germline, CDR1 is MNHEY and CDR2 is SVGAGI. J was trimmed by 10 bases and V by 2 bases; bases with no gene match: 11. CDR3 amino acids: CASSYIAGRDRAQYF. The CDR3, as DNA: TGTGCCAGCAGTTACATAGCGGGACGAGATAGGGCGCAGTATTTT.

This clone appeared a single time. V and J are TRBV5-1 and TRBJ1-1, with 10 bases identical to TRBD1. Per germline, CDR1 SGHRS and CDR2 YFSETQ. The CDR3 covers 17 residues. The junction had 12 bases not matched to a gene; V was cut back by 4 bases and J by 3 bases. The DNA of the CDR3 is TGCGCCAGCAGCCCCCGCCGGGACAGGGGAGGGTACACTGAAGCTTTCTTT. As protein: CASSPRRDRGGYTEAFF.

This clone was picked up one time. The chain couples TRBV7-6 to TRBJ2-5, with 11 bases that match TRBD1. The CDR3 spans 17 residues. V lost 4 bases and J lost 5; bases outside the gene matches: 12. Per germline, CDR1 SGHVS and CDR2 FNYEAQ. CDR3: CASSSKPRTGGLETQYF. CDR3 nucleotides: TGTGCCAGCAGCTCAAAACCCAGGACAGGGGGCTTGGAGACCCAGTACTTC. The full variable domain, completed using reference TRBV7-6 and TRBJ2-5, is GAGVSQSPRYKVTKRGQDVALRCDPISGHVSLYWYRQALGQGPEFLTYFNYEAQQDKSGLPNDRFSAERPEGSISTLTIQRTEQRDSAMYRCASSSKPRTGGLETQYFGPGTRLLVL.

This clone was detected once. This rearrangement joins TRBV11-2 to TRBJ2-7; 8 nucleotides match TRBD2. This CDR3 contains 14 residues. V lost 5 bases, J lost 4 bases, and 7 bases stayed unmatched. Looked up from germline, CDR1 is SGHAT and CDR2 is FQNNGV. CDR3 nucleotide sequence: TGTGCCAGCAGCCCCGGGGTAGCGGGATACGAGCAGTACTTC. It encodes CASSPGVAGYEQYF. The full variable domain, in which reference TRBV11-2 and TRBJ2-7 provide the parts outside the CDR3, is EAGVAQSPRYKIIEKRQSVAFWCNPISGHATLYWYQQILGQGPKLLIQFQNNGVVDDSQLPKDRFSAERLKGVDSTLKIQPAKLEDSAVYLCASSPGVAGYEQYFGPGTRLTVT.

This clone has a single count. The chain uses TRBV19 and TRBJ1-1; a weak D match, TRBD1 (5 bases). CDR3 length: 14 residues. V was clipped by 7 bases and J by 7 bases, with 19 bases between them. Per germline, CDR1 LNHDA and CDR2 SQIVND (reference sequence). CDR3 bases: TGTGCCAGTACCGACCGGGGGGGGAGCAATGAAGCTTTCTTT. Translated: CASTDRGGSNEAFF.

Details on this clone: Other nucleotide sequences in the sample specify the same CDR3. The chain uses TRBV5-1 and TRBJ1-2, with no clear D. Deletions cut 0 bases from V and 4 bases from J, with 10 bases between. CDR3 length: 14 amino acids. CDR1 is SGHRS, CDR2 YFSETQ, per germline. This chain's CDR3 is CASSLGSGSYGYTF. The DNA of the CDR3 is TGCGCCAGCAGCTTGGGTTCGGGGTCCTATGGCTACACCTTC.

For the CDR3, the DNA is TGTGCCACCTACACCCGGGGACAGGGTATTCTGAGGGGTTATGGCTACACCTTC. Translation gives CATYTRGQGILRGYGYTF. V is TRBV19 and J is TRBJ1-2; 9 bases align to TRBD1. The CDR3 length is 18 residues. V was clipped by 10 bases and J by 5 bases; unmatched bases: 23. Germline V lookup: CDR1 LNHDA, CDR2 SQIVND (reference sequence).

The gene calls are TRBV9 and TRBJ2-5; a possible D gene is TRBD2 (5 bases). The CDR3 totals 15 residues. The V end lost 0 bases, the J end lost 4 bases, and 13 bases lay between the germline ends. The germline CDR1 and CDR2 sequences are SGDLS and YYNGEE. CDR3 protein: CASSVGVGMGETQYF. The CDR3 DNA sequence: TGTGCCAGCAGCGTAGGGGTCGGGATGGGAGAGACCCAGTACTTC.

This clone has a single count. This chain links TRBV19 with TRBJ2-5, with 13 nucleotides matching TRBD2. The CDR3 has 16 amino acids. The junction had 7 bases not matched to a gene; V was cut back by 4 bases and J by 5 bases. Germline V lookup: CDR1 LNHDA, CDR2 SQIVND (reference sequence). CDR3 sequence reads: CASSNRLAGGGETQYF. The CDR3 region has the DNA TGTGCCAGTAGTAACCGACTAGCGGGAGGTGGTGAGACCCAGTACTTC.

This clone has more than one count but fewer than ten. The V and J genes are TRBV11-2 and TRBJ2-5; D may be TRBD1 (6 bases). V shed 5 bases and J shed 7 bases, with 17 bases lying between them. The CDR3 covers 14 residues. The germline gives CDR1 SGHAT, CDR2 FQNNGV. This CDR3 is CASSPQGSLGTQYF. In DNA form, the CDR3 reads TGTGCCAGCAGCCCCCAGGGGAGTCTGGGGACCCAGTACTTC.